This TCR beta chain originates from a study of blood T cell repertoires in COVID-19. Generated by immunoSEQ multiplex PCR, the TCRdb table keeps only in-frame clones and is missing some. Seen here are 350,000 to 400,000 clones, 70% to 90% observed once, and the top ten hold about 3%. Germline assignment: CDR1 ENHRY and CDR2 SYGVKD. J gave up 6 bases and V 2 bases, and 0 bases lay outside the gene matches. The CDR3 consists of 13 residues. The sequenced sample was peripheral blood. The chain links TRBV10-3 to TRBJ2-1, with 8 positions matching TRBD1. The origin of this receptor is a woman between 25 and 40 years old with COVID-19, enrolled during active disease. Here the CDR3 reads CAISETGGNEQFF. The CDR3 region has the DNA TGTGCCATCAGTGAGACAGGGGGCAATGAGCAGTTCTTC.